A selection of T cell receptor beta chains follows, all from one sample in a study of blood T cell repertoires in COVID-19. Assay used: immunoSEQ multiplex PCR; TCRdb lists only in-frame clones, some missing. Among about 480,000 clones, more than 75% were seen once, and the ten largest hold over 1.5%. Sequences were obtained from PBMCs or T cells enriched from blood (not recorded which). The receptors derive from a woman aged 40 to 55 who had recovered from COVID-19. Each CDR3 is given with its conserved first and last residue. The order of the fields is clone size, J gene, D gene, V gene, CDR3 protein. The D gene is left open where the match is weak. Size is stated for part of the rows, as once, few or many counts, or as a class when the clone is expanded.

NA	TRBJ1-2	NA	TRBV18	CASSAEKMAGYTF
NA	TRBJ2-7	TRBD1	TRBV24-1	CATSDKGQGPFYEQYF
NA	TRBJ1-1	TRBD1	TRBV18	CASSPGQGTMNTEAFF
NA	TRBJ2-1	NA	TRBV11-3	CASSFGLTNEQFF
NA	TRBJ2-7	TRBD1	TRBV6-5	CASSMDRNYEQYF
NA	TRBJ2-1	TRBD1	TRBV9	CASSVAGTGGINEQFF
NA	TRBJ1-2	TRBD1	TRBV10-3	CAISGGQGANYGYTF
NA	TRBJ1-5	TRBD1	TRBV9	CASSAYDRGDQPQHF
NA	TRBJ2-3	TRBD2	TRBV9	CASSVDPGRATDTQYF
NA	TRBJ1-1	NA	TRBV10-2	CASRDWTDNTEAFF
NA	TRBJ2-1	TRBD2	TRBV19	CASSRKRGAYNEQFF
NA	TRBJ2-3	NA	TRBV24-1	CATSDHGEGYTDTQYF
NA	TRBJ1-3	NA	TRBV6-2/TRBV6-3	CASSYRLLSSGNTIYF
NA	TRBJ2-7	TRBD2	TRBV11-2	CASSPGGHEQYF
NA	TRBJ2-1	TRBD1	TRBV30	CAWGQGSYNEQFF
NA	TRBJ2-1	TRBD2	TRBV4-1	CASSPDLSGRANNEQFF
NA	TRBJ1-1	TRBD1	TRBV5-1	CASSLEGQSTEAFF
NA	TRBJ1-6	NA	TRBV30	CAWSVPVLPHF
NA	TRBJ1-5	NA	TRBV18	CASSPMPVDQPQHF
NA	TRBJ2-1	TRBD2	TRBV4-2	CASSQDISRDYNNEQFF
once	TRBJ2-2	NA	TRBV18	CASSQRGNSNTGELFF
NA	TRBJ1-2	TRBD1	TRBV10-2	CASGQDYGYTF
NA	TRBJ2-1	NA	TRBV5-4	CASSAGTTSLGDNEQFF
once	TRBJ2-3	NA	TRBV1	CTSTSTRDRAGDTQYF
NA	TRBJ2-7	NA	TRBV29-1	CSVVLEDRSSYEQYF
NA	TRBJ1-3	NA	TRBV7-8	CASSSVTRPGNTIYF
once	TRBJ1-3	NA	TRBV7-9	CASSPPLGDSGNTIYF
few	TRBJ2-7	NA	TRBV6-2/TRBV6-3	CASSLSREQYF
NA	TRBJ2-2	NA	TRBV19	CASTSHMAPNTGELFF